These T cell receptor beta chains were read from a single sample in a study of T cells of healthy individuals. TCRdb used MiXCR to reprocess the 5' RACE reads, holding one entry per CDR3 protein. The sample has approximately 52,000 distinct CDR3 sequences, roughly 14% seen once. These receptors all come from a human donor in good health. CDR3s include the opening cysteine and the closing phenylalanine or tryptophan. The D gene is left open where the match is weak. Size is stated for part of the rows, as once, few or many counts, or as a class when the clone is expanded.

TRBV24-1	.	many	TRBJ1-2	TGTGCCACCAGTGATGAGGGGTACTATGGCTACACCTTC	CATSDEGYYGYTF
TRBV12-3/TRBV12-4	.	medium-sized	TRBJ2-1	TGTGCCAGCAGTGTACAGGGTTGGGCCTACAATGAGCAGTTCTTC	CASSVQGWAYNEQFF
TRBV12-3/TRBV12-4	TRBD1	.	TRBJ1-6	TGTGCCAGCAGGACAGGGGTGAATTCACCCCTCCACTTT	CASRTGVNSPLHF
TRBV7-9	.	many	TRBJ2-5	TGTGCCAGCAGACGGACTCTAGGCGGAGGAGAGACCCAGTACTTC	CASRRTLGGGETQYF
TRBV20-1	.	few	TRBJ2-2	TGCAGTGCTAGAGATTCCCAGGGATATACCGGGGAGCTGTTTTTT	CSARDSQGYTGELFF
TRBV12-3/TRBV12-4	.	many	TRBJ2-2	TGTGCCAGCAGTTTTAAGGGGGACGGGGAGCTGTTTTTT	CASSFKGDGELFF
TRBV7-9	.	many	TRBJ2-3	TGTGCCAGCAGACCCAGTAGGCGGTCAGTGAGCACAGATACGCAGTATTTT	CASRPSRRSVSTDTQYF
TRBV7-6	TRBD1	.	TRBJ2-1	TGTGCCAGCAGCTCGAATCAGGGGGCCGATGAGCAGTTCTTC	CASSSNQGADEQFF
TRBV24-1	.	.	TRBJ2-2	TGTGCCACCAGTGATTGGGGGGAGCTGTTTTTT	CATSDWGELFF
TRBV5-5	.	many	TRBJ1-1	TGTGCCAGCAGCTTGGTTTATGTGGGCCCAGGGTTGAACGAAACTGAAGCTTTCTTT	CASSLVYVGPGLNETEAFF
TRBV30	.	many	TRBJ1-5	TGTGCCTGGAGTCGGACAGCTAATCAGCCCCAGCATTTT	CAWSRTANQPQHF
TRBV2	.	many	TRBJ2-5	TGTGCCAGCAGTGAAGAGGGAGAGACCCAGTACTTC	CASSEEGETQYF
TRBV20-1	.	once	TRBJ2-3	TGCAGTGCTAGAAGTGTCCAGGGTATTACAGATACGCAGTATTTT	CSARSVQGITDTQYF
TRBV6-1	.	many	TRBJ2-6	TGTGCCAGCAAACGGGGTTTAATGATCGGGGCCAACGTCCTGACTTTC	CASKRGLMIGANVLTF
TRBV12-3/TRBV12-4	TRBD1	.	TRBJ2-3	TGTGCCAGCAGTTACAGGGGGGCAGATACGCAGTATTTT	CASSYRGADTQYF